These 5 T cell receptor beta chains came from one sample sequenced in a study of blood T cells in healthy people across ages. Sample-barcoded 5' priming and a J-beta primer mix drove a second PCR of roughly 7 to 11 cycles. Using its own MiXCR run on the 5' RACE reads, TCRdb lists one record per CDR3 protein. The sample has under 1,000,000 distinct CDR3 sequences, roughly 40% seen once. Sequencing input: blood. The receptor source for this set is a man aged 18 to 30 in good health.

This clonotype has more than one count but fewer than ten. Just one base apart from a much larger clone, this may be a read error. The chain links TRBV21-1 to TRBJ1-1; the tabulated D call, TRBD1, remains unverified against the DNA. TRBV21-1 is assigned pseudogene status. The CDR3 has 14 amino acids. CDR3 in DNA: TGTGCCAGCAGCCCCTGGACAGGGGGCACTGAAGCTTTCTTT. It yields the protein CASSPWTGGTEAFF.

On this clonotype itself: With a much larger clone just one base away, this may be a read error. The chain joins TRBV7-2 to TRBJ2-1; D is ambiguous. The germline V and J ends were trimmed by 3 bases and 13 bases, with 13 bases remaining between them. The CDR3 covers 12 residues. Germline V gene lookup returns CDR1 SGHTA and CDR2 FQGNSA. For the CDR3, the DNA is TGTGCCAGCAGCTTTAAGTCAGAGACCCAGTTCTTC. Translated, it gives CASSFKSETQFF. The complete variable domain, with remaining parts taken from reference TRBV7-2 and TRBJ2-1, reads GAGVSQSPSNKVTEKGKDVELRCDPISGHTALYWYRQSLGQGLEFLIYFQGNSAPDKSGLPSDRFSAERTGGSVSTLTIQRTQQEDSAVYLCASSFKSETQFFGPGTRLTVL.

The J gene is TRBJ1-4, the V gene TRBV4-2; D uncertain. The CDR3 is 15 residues long. Germline CDR1 and CDR2: LGHNA and YNFKEQ. Between the trimmed V and J ends, which lost 0 bases and 10 bases, there was a span of 15 bases. The CDR3 reads CASSQEPQEGGKLFF. Here the CDR3 DNA reads TGTGCCAGCAGCCAAGAACCCCAGGAGGGAGGAAAACTGTTTTTT.

This clonotype was seen a few times. The chain joins TRBV10-3 to TRBJ2-2; D is perhaps TRBD1 (5 bases). The germline V gene has CDR1 ENHRY and CDR2 SYGVKD. The CDR3 contains 16 residues. V was cut by 9 bases and J by 0 bases, with 17 bases left in between. In DNA form, the CDR3 reads TGTGCCATGGGGATCGCGGACACCGCGAACACCGGGGAGCTGTTTTTT. Its protein is CAMGIADTANTGELFF.

This chain joins TRBV10-3 and TRBJ1-1; TRBD1 matches at 7 bases. The CDR3 spans 15 residues. J was trimmed by 1 base and V by 7 bases; bases with no gene match: 9. Germline-derived CDR1 and CDR2 are ENHRY and SYGVKD. CDR3: CAITRTGFPNTEAFF. The CDR3 region has the DNA TGTGCCATCACCCGGACAGGCTTTCCGAACACTGAAGCTTTCTTT.